A single sample gave rise to the 12 T cell receptor beta chains below, sequenced in a study of OX40 agonist ivuxolimab in advanced cancers. Produced via immunoSEQ multiplex PCR; TCRdb's table is partial and in-frame only. This sample has roughly 11,000 clones; roughly 86% occur once, and the top ten carry roughly 28%. Specimen: CD4+ or CD8+ T cells sorted from blood, collected in a trial of the OX40 agonist ivuxolimab. The receptors derive from an adult with an advanced solid tumor such as melanoma, head and neck, liver or kidney cancer.

CDR3 amino acids: CASSLSLAGVNEQFF. The CDR3 DNA reads TGTGCCAGCAGCTTATCACTAGCGGGAGTAAATGAGCAGTTCTTC. This chain links TRBV7-2 with TRBJ2-1; 11 bases are a match to TRBD2. CDR1 and CDR2 from the germline V gene are SGHTA and FQGNSA. J lost 7 bases, V lost 2 bases, and 4 bases had no gene match. The CDR3 is made up of 15 amino acids.

CDR3 amino acids: CASSLGTGWYEQYF. Here the CDR3 DNA reads TGTGCCAGCAGTTTAGGGACAGGGTGGTACGAGCAGTACTTC. The chain has TRBV27 and TRBJ2-7; TRBD1 aligns across 9 bases. Germline assignment: CDR1 MNHEY and CDR2 SMNVEV (reference sequence). V lost 2 bases to trimming and J lost 4 bases; unmatched junction nucleotides: 3. The CDR3 is 14 amino acids.

This chain links TRBV4-1 with TRBJ2-2, with TRBD2 matching 12 bases. The CDR3 sequence is 16 residues long. J was trimmed by 4 bases and V by 3 bases; bases with no gene match: 3. Per germline, CDR1 MGHRA and CDR2 YSYEKL. CDR3 nucleotides: TGCGCCAGCAGCCATCGGACTAGCGGGACCACCGGGGAGCTGTTTTTT. Encoded protein: CASSHRTSGTTGELFF.

This clone occurred a few times. The chain is built from TRBV28 and TRBJ2-7, with TRBD2 matching 10 bases. This CDR3 comprises 15 residues. The V gene end was trimmed by 7 bases and the J gene end by 2 bases; junction bases not matched to a gene: 8. The germline V gene has CDR1 MDHEN and CDR2 SYDVKM. CDR3 sequence reads: CASTYLLAGAYEQYF. The CDR3 nucleotides are TGTGCCAGCACTTACCTTCTAGCGGGAGCCTACGAGCAGTACTTC.

This clone was picked up a small number of times. The CDR3 bases are TGTGCCAGCAGTGACTCCGGGGGTGAGCAGTTCTTC. Translation gives CASSDSGGEQFF. The chain recombines TRBV6-4 with TRBJ2-1, with D possibly being TRBD2 (6 bases). The germline V gene encodes CDR1 MRHNA and CDR2 SNTAGT. This CDR3 contains 12 residues. V lost 0 bases, J lost 9 bases, and 6 bases lay in between.

The chain has TRBV4-3 and TRBJ1-2, with D maybe TRBD1 (5 bases). The CDR3 totals 14 residues. In germline, CDR1 is LGHNA, CDR2 YSLEER. V was clipped by 4 bases and J by 1 base, with 10 bases between them. DNA of the CDR3: TGCGCCAGCAGCCTCGACAGCCTTAACTATGGCTACACCTTC. As protein: CASSLDSLNYGYTF.

This rearrangement joins TRBV5-1 to TRBJ1-1; D possibly corresponds to TRBD1 (5 bases). Trimming pared 0 bases from V and 3 bases from J, leaving 6 bases between. From germline, CDR1 is SGHRS and CDR2 YFSETQ. The CDR3 sequence is 13 residues long. In DNA form, the CDR3 reads TGCGCCAGCAGCTTGGCAGGGTACACTGAAGCTTTCTTT. It codes for CASSLAGYTEAFF.

The chain is built from TRBV29-1 and TRBJ2-1; 12 nucleotides line up with TRBD1. Trimming removed 7 bases from V and 4 bases from J; junction bases left unmatched: 11. This CDR3 has 16 amino acids. Looked up from germline, CDR1 is SQVTM and CDR2 is ANQGSEA. The CDR3 region is CSAAGTGGKNYNEQFF. The CDR3, as DNA: TGCAGCGCCGCCGGGACAGGGGGCAAGAATTACAATGAGCAGTTCTTC.

This chain connects TRBV9 to TRBJ2-2, with 9 bases matching TRBD2. The CDR3 extends over 16 amino acids. Germline V gene lookup returns CDR1 SGDLS and CDR2 YYNGEE. Germline trimming cut 1 base from V and 4 bases from J; bases unmatched to any gene: 5. In nucleotides, the CDR3 is TGTGCCAGCAGCGTACCTAGCGGGAAAGGCACCGGGGAGCTGTTTTTT. It codes for CASSVPSGKGTGELFF.

The V gene is TRBV5-1, the J gene TRBJ2-7; D ambiguous. V lost 4 bases to trimming and J lost 0 bases, with 2 bases between them. The CDR3 covers 11 residues. Per the germline V gene, CDR1 is SGHRS and CDR2 is YFSETQ. CDR3 DNA: TGCGCCAGCAGCGTCTCCTACGAGCAGTACTTC. Translating gives CASSVSYEQYF. The full variable domain, with the rest looked up from reference TRBV5-1 and TRBJ2-7, is KAGVTQTPRYLIKTRGQQVTLSCSPISGHRSVSWYQQTPGQGLQFLFEYFSETQRNKGNFPGRFSGRQFSNSRSEMNVSTLELGDSALYLCASSVSYEQYFGPGTRLTVT.

The chain combines TRBV27 with TRBJ2-7; tentatively, D is TRBD1 (6 bases). Germline lookup yields CDR1 MNHEY and CDR2 SMNVEV (reference sequence). The ends were cut back, 2 bases at V and 0 bases at J, with 17 bases in the middle. This CDR3 spans 17 amino acids. The CDR3 DNA reads as TGTGCCAGCAGTTTACTCCCCCCAGGGGCAAGCTCCTACGAGCAGTACTTC. Translated: CASSLLPPGASSYEQYF.

The chain has TRBV7-8 and TRBJ1-5, with TRBD1 identical over 7 bases. The germline V gene encodes CDR1 SGHVS and CDR2 FQNEAQ. The CDR3 runs 16 residues. The junction had 8 bases not matched to a gene; V was cut back by 5 bases and J by 1 base. CDR3 nucleotides: TGTGCCAGCAGCGACAGACAGGGAGGGAGCAATCAGCCCCAGCATTTT. This translates into CASSDRQGGSNQPQHF. Filled out from reference TRBV7-8 and TRBJ1-5, the complete variable domain reads GAGVSQSPRYKVAKRGQDVALRCDPISGHVSLFWYQQALGQGPEFLTYFQNEAQLDKSGLPSDRFFAERPEGSVSTLKIQRTQQEDSAVYLCASSDRQGGSNQPQHFGDGTRLSIL.